The present T cell receptor beta chain was sequenced within a study of T cell responses to AZD1222 COVID-19 vaccine. Study summary: Samples with a second dose at about 4 or about 12 weeks were pooled together.

Per the germline V gene, CDR1 is KGHDR and CDR2 is SFDVKD. CDR3 length equals 15 residues. Trimming cost V 7 bases and J 6 bases; bases outside gene matches: 7. General study findings and limits: White British people made up most donors, females outnumbered males, and clonal diversity was possibly underestimated. Reports say nearly half of spike-specific TCRs go after unmutated variant regions. Baseline testing showed seropositivity in only a handful of AZD1222 recipients.

This clone was recorded only once. Its antigen is unknown. Measured with immunoSEQ multiplex PCR; TCRdb has only the in-frame clones, and not every one. The sample yields some 120,000 clones, about nine tenths seen once. This chain connects TRBV24-1 to TRBJ2-2, with 10 bases identical to TRBD1. The TCR was taken from an adult in good health. The specimen comprised peripheral blood, sampled on day 0 of AZD1222 vaccination. The chain's CDR3 is CATSPPGTGAGELFF. Written as DNA, the CDR3 is TGTGCCACCAGCCCCCCCGGGACAGGGGCCGGGGAGCTGTTTTTT.